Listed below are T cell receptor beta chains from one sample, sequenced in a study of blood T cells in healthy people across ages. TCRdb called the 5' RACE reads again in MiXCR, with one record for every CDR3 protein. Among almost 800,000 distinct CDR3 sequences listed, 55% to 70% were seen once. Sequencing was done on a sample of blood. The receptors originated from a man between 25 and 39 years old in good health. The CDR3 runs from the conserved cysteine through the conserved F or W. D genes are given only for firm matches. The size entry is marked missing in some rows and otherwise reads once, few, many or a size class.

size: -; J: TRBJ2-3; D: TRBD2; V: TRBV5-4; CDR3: CASSLAGGYESTDTQYF; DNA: TGTGCCAGCAGCTTGGCGGGAGGGTACGAGAGCACAGATACGCAGTATTTT
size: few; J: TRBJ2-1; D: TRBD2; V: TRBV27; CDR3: CASSFSTSGSNEQFF; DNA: TGTGCCAGCAGTTTCTCGACTAGCGGGAGCAATGAGCAGTTCTTC
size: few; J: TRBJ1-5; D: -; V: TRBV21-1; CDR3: CASSKVKGSGSNQPQHF; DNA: TGTGCCAGCAGCAAAGTTAAGGGCAGCGGGAGCAATCAGCCCCAGCATTTT
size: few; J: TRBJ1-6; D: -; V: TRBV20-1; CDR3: CSARPTVSSYNSPLHF; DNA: TGCAGTGCTAGACCAACTGTTTCCTCCTATAATTCACCCCTCCACTTT
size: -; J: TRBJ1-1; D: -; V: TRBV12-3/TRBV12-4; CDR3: CASSPRGTGSNHLGTEAFF; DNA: TGTGCCAGCAGTCCCAGAGGAACAGGGTCGAACCATCTTGGCACTGAAGCTTTCTTT
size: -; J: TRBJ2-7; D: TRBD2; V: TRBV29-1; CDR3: CSLKTSGEGGQYF; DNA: TGCAGCCTCAAGACTAGCGGGGAAGGGGGGCAGTACTTC
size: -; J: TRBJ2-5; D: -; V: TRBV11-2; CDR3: CASSSVLGDQETQYF; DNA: TGTGCCAGCAGCTCGGTATTAGGAGACCAAGAGACCCAGTACTTC
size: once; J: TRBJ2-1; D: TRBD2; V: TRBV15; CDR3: CATSRGRGLAGASEQFF; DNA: TGTGCCACCAGCAGAGGGCGAGGACTAGCGGGAGCTAGTGAGCAGTTCTTC
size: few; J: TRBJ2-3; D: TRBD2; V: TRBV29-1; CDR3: CSVDEGRAWGDTQYF; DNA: TGCAGCGTTGATGAGGGGAGGGCGTGGGGAGATACGCAGTATTTT
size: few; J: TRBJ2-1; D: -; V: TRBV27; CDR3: CASRGDPNNEQFF; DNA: TGTGCCAGCAGGGGCGACCCGAACAATGAGCAGTTCTTC
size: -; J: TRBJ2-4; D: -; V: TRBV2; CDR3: CASRGPGGGGNIQYF; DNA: TGTGCCAGCAGGGGGCCCGGGGGAGGTGGAAACATTCAGTACTTC
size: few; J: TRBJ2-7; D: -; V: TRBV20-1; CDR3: CSADRAAGSSYEQYF; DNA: TGCAGTGCTGACCGAGCGGCGGGCAGCTCCTACGAGCAGTACTTC
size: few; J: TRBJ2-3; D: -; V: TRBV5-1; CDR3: CASSHRDGTDTQYF; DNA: TGCGCCAGCAGCCATCGGGACGGCACAGATACGCAGTATTTT